What follows are 32 T cell receptor beta chains derived from one specimen sequenced in a study of cytomegalovirus exposure and HLA in healthy donors. Primers: 60 Vbeta forward and 13 Jbeta reverse. Assay used: immunoSEQ multiplex PCR; TCRdb lists only in-frame clones, some missing. Of approximately 110,000 clones in the sample, 74% were seen once. Sequenced input: PBMCs. Source of these receptors: a woman aged 45 to 65 in good health and CMV-seropositive.

This clone was counted a single time. The chain carries TRBV5-6 and TRBJ2-1, with 7 bases that match TRBD1. The V segment lost 2 bases and the J segment 8 bases; nucleotides outside the gene matches: 4. Germline V gene lookup returns CDR1 SGHDT and CDR2 YYEEEE. The CDR3 loop spans 13 amino acids. This CDR3 reads CASSFTGDHEQFF. In nucleotides, the CDR3 is TGTGCCAGCAGCTTTACAGGGGACCATGAGCAGTTCTTC.

Remarks on this clone: The germline gene is not matched at one end of the junction; a read error may be the cause. The chain links TRBV28 to TRBJ2-7; 10 bases are shared with TRBD1. CDR3 size: 15 residues. CDR1 is MDHEN and CDR2 is SYDVKM in the germline V gene. The CDR3 here is CASSNPGQGRSEQYF. CDR3 bases: TGTGCCAGCAGTAACCCGGGACAGGGGCGAAGTGAGCAATACTTC.

This clone was detected only once. The chain has TRBV30 and TRBJ2-2; 10 bases align to TRBD1. The CDR3 contains 17 residues. CDR1 GTSNPN and CDR2 SVGIG come from the germline V gene (reference sequence). Unmatched junction bases numbered 15, after V lost 4 bases and J lost 7 bases. CDR3 nucleotide sequence: TGTGCCTGGAATATGAGGGACAGGGGAAGTTATGGCGGGGAGCTGTTTTTT. This translates into CAWNMRDRGSYGGELFF.

As regards this clone: Other DNA sequences in the sample encode the same CDR3. The rearrangement links TRBV7-2 to TRBJ2-7, with TRBD2 identical over 8 bases. CDR1 SGHTA and CDR2 FQGNSA come from the germline V gene. With V trimmed by 3 bases and J by 3 bases, 4 bases remained unmatched. The CDR3 runs to 14 residues. The CDR3 DNA is TGTGCCAGCAGCTTCTCGGGGGGGGACTACGAGCAGTACTTC. The encoded protein is CASSFSGGDYEQYF. Full variable domain (missing parts from reference TRBV7-2 and TRBJ2-7): GAGVSQSPSNKVTEKGKDVELRCDPISGHTALYWYRQSLGQGLEFLIYFQGNSAPDKSGLPSDRFSAERTGGSVSTLTIQRTQQEDSAVYLCASSFSGGDYEQYFGPGTRLTVT.

J is TRBJ1-1 and V is TRBV7-8, with a weak D call TRBD1 (6 bases). The CDR3 length is 12 residues. Germline assignment: CDR1 SGHVS and CDR2 FQNEAQ. V was trimmed by 4 bases and J by 5 bases, leaving 8 bases between them. The DNA for the CDR3 is TGTGCCAGCAGCTCCACAGGGACTGAAGCTTTCTTT. Translation: CASSSTGTEAFF.

This chain uses TRBV5-8 with TRBJ2-1; the D gene is possibly TRBD2 (5 bases). The CDR3 is 12 residues long. Germline-derived CDR1 and CDR2 are SGHTS and YDEGEE. V was clipped by 10 bases and J by 5 bases, with 13 bases between them. The CDR3 spells CAGSTTHNEQFF. CDR3 nucleotide sequence: TGTGCCGGGAGCACGACGCACAATGAGCAGTTCTTC.

CDR3 residues: CASRGLGTPTYEQYF. CDR3 nucleotides: TGTGCCAGCAGGGGCTTGGGCACCCCTACCTACGAGCAGTACTTC. The V and J genes are TRBV2 and TRBJ2-7; D unresolved. The CDR3 sequence is 15 residues long. The germline V gene encodes CDR1 SNHLY and CDR2 FYNNEI. V lost 6 bases and J 2 bases, leaving 17 bases between the germline ends.

The chain joins TRBV4-2 to TRBJ1-3; D possibly corresponds to TRBD1 (5 bases). Germline V gives CDR1 LGHNA, CDR2 YNFKEQ. With 1 base removed from V and 2 bases from J, the gap between germline ends came to 9 bases. The length of the CDR3 is 15 residues. In nucleotides, the CDR3 is TGTGCCAGCAGCCAAGGGAGGGGAACTGGAAACACCATATATTTT. Translated: CASSQGRGTGNTIYF.

This clone has just a few counts. The chain uses TRBV7-9 and TRBJ2-3; 10 positions match TRBD1. The ends lost 1 base at V and 6 bases at J; junction bases unmatched: 10. The germline gives CDR1 SEHNR, CDR2 FQNEAQ (reference sequence). The CDR3 contains 17 residues. CDR3 protein: CASSLGPGQGFPDTQYF. DNA for the CDR3: TGTGCCAGCAGCTTAGGGCCGGGACAGGGGTTTCCGGATACGCAGTATTTT.

V usage is TRBV5-1 and J usage is TRBJ2-3, with a possible D match to TRBD2 (5 bases). This CDR3 comprises 13 residues. The germline CDR1 and CDR2 sequences are SGHRS and YFSETQ. V was clipped by 2 bases and J by 4 bases, with 8 bases between them. CDR3 nucleotides: TGCGCCAGCAGCTTACTAGATCCAGATACGCAGTATTTT. It translates to CASSLLDPDTQYF. Full variable domain (outside the CDR3, taken from reference TRBV5-1 and TRBJ2-3): KAGVTQTPRYLIKTRGQQVTLSCSPISGHRSVSWYQQTPGQGLQFLFEYFSETQRNKGNFPGRFSGRQFSNSRSEMNVSTLELGDSALYLCASSLLDPDTQYFGPGTRLTVL.

The genes are TRBV10-3 and TRBJ1-6; perhaps TRBD1 as D (6 bases). CDR1 is ENHRY and CDR2 is SYGVKD in the germline V gene. The CDR3 is 14 amino acids. V was pared by 5 bases and J by 6 bases, with 11 bases between. Here the CDR3 reads CAISTGTRNSPLHF. In DNA, the CDR3 is TGTGCCATCAGTACGGGGACACGTAATTCACCCCTCCACTTT.

V is TRBV2 and J is TRBJ1-5, with TRBD1 matching over 9 bases. CDR1 and CDR2 (germline): SNHLY, FYNNEI. Germline trimming cut 6 bases from V and 4 bases from J; bases unmatched to any gene: 10. The CDR3 spans 16 residues. The CDR3 nucleotides read TGTGCCAGCAGCTTCACTCCGGGACAGGGAAATCAGCCCCAGCATTTT. Translated: CASSFTPGQGNQPQHF. Filled out from reference TRBV2 and TRBJ1-5, the complete variable domain reads EPEVTQTPSHQVTQMGQEVILRCVPISNHLYFYWYRQILGQKVEFLVSFYNNEISEKSEIFDDQFSVERPDGSNFTLKIRSTKLEDSAMYFCASSFTPGQGNQPQHFGDGTRLSIL.

This clone was found a few times. The chain is built from TRBV5-4 and TRBJ1-4; 9 nucleotides match TRBD1. There are 16 residues in the CDR3. The germline V gene has CDR1 SGHNT and CDR2 YYREEE (reference sequence). Losses at the gene ends were 4 bases for V and 5 bases for J; bases not matched to a gene: 9. CDR3 in DNA: TGTGCCAGCAGCCCTTCACCCGGGACAGGGAATGAAAAACTGTTTTTT. This sequence encodes CASSPSPGTGNEKLFF.

The V gene is TRBV27, the J gene TRBJ2-4; a weak D match, TRBD1 (8 bases). Germline CDR1 and CDR2: MNHEY and SMNVEV (reference sequence). The V gene lost 2 bases and the J gene lost 7 bases, with 12 bases spanning the gap. The CDR3 is 14 residues long. CDR3: CASSLTGGGNIQYF. CDR3 DNA sequence: TGTGCCAGCAGTTTAACAGGGGGGGGGAACATTCAGTACTTC.

In nucleotides, the CDR3 is TGTGCCAGCAGTTTTTCCTCGGGGTATGGCTACACCTTC. Its protein is CASSFSSGYGYTF. The rearrangement links TRBV27 to TRBJ1-2; D is ambiguous. V shed 3 bases and J shed 5 bases, with 10 bases lying between them. The CDR3 is 13 amino acids. Germline V lookup: CDR1 MNHEY, CDR2 SMNVEV (reference sequence).

This clone was seen only once. This chain links TRBV5-6 with TRBJ1-2; no definite D call. V lost 4 bases and J 3 bases, leaving 7 bases between the germline ends. The germline V gene encodes CDR1 SGHDT and CDR2 YYEEEE. CDR3 length: 12 residues. The CDR3 region has the DNA TGTGCCAGCAGCCTGAGAGACTATGGCTACACCTTC. The encoded protein is CASSLRDYGYTF.

The chain joins TRBV20-1 to TRBJ1-2; D is undetermined. The V gene lost 3 bases and the J gene lost 4 bases, with 6 bases spanning the gap. CDR1 DFQATT and CDR2 SNEGSKA come from the germline V gene (reference sequence). CDR3 length equals 11 residues. The CDR3: CSASSFYGYTF. CDR3 nucleotide sequence: TGCAGTGCTAGCAGTTTCTATGGCTACACCTTC.

The gene calls are TRBV7-2 and TRBJ1-2; 7 nucleotides agree with TRBD1. Germline CDR1 SGHTA, CDR2 FQGNSA. V was clipped by 5 bases and J by 12 bases; unmatched bases: 9. CDR3 size: 12 residues. CDR3 amino acids: CASSIRQGANTF. The CDR3 region has the DNA TGTGCCAGCAGCATCAGACAGGGTGCCAACACCTTC.

The V gene is TRBV5-1, the J gene TRBJ2-7, with D tentatively TRBD1 (6 bases). V was trimmed by 4 bases and J by 3 bases, leaving 11 bases between them. The CDR3 sequence is 13 residues long. Germline V gene sequence: CDR1 SGHRS, CDR2 YFSETQ. CDR3: CASSPDSFYEQYF. CDR3 coding DNA: TGCGCCAGCAGCCCGGACAGTTTCTACGAGCAGTACTTC.

This CDR3 reads CASSMRSYGYTF. CDR3 DNA: TGTGCCAGTAGTATGAGGTCTTATGGCTACACCTTC. This chain connects TRBV19 to TRBJ1-2; D unresolved. CDR1 and CDR2 (germline): LNHDA, SQIVND (reference sequence). The ends were cut back, 3 bases at V and 5 bases at J, with 7 bases in the middle. The CDR3 spans 12 residues. Full variable domain (rest looked up from reference TRBV19 and TRBJ1-2): DGGITQSPKYLFRKEGQNVTLSCEQNLNHDAMYWYRQDPGQGLRLIYYSQIVNDFQKGDIAEGYSVSREKKESFPLTVTSAQKNPTAFYLCASSMRSYGYTFGSGTRLTVV.

This chain connects TRBV7-8 to TRBJ1-5; 9 bases align to TRBD1. The CDR3 length is 16 residues. V was clipped by 2 bases and J by 2 bases; unmatched bases: 4. Germline CDR1 and CDR2: SGHVS and FQNEAQ. CDR3 amino acids: CASSLKQGAGNQPQHF. CDR3 bases: TGTGCCAGCAGCTTAAAACAGGGGGCCGGCAATCAGCCCCAGCATTTT.

The chain employs TRBV6-6 and TRBJ1-2, with 7 bases aligning to TRBD1. J lost 2 bases, V lost 6 bases, and 3 bases had no gene match. The V gene's germline CDR1 is MNHNY and CDR2 SVGAGI (reference sequence). The CDR3 contains 13 residues. CDR3 sequence: CASRTTGNYGYTF. The CDR3, as DNA: TGTGCCAGCAGAACGACAGGGAACTATGGCTACACCTTC.

V and J are TRBV5-1 and TRBJ1-3; D is unresolved. V lost 0 bases and J lost 0, with 7 bases in between. The germline V gene encodes CDR1 SGHRS and CDR2 YFSETQ. The CDR3 loop spans 15 amino acids. The CDR3 loop reads CASSLAASSGNTIYF. For the CDR3, the DNA is TGCGCCAGCAGCTTGGCCGCGTCCTCTGGAAACACCATATATTTT.

The genes are TRBV15 and TRBJ2-1, with TRBD2 as a possible D gene (6 bases). This CDR3 spans 15 amino acids. Germline lookup yields CDR1 LNHNV and CDR2 YYDKDF (reference sequence). V was clipped by 5 bases and J by 3 bases, with 14 bases between them. The CDR3 region has the DNA TGTGCCACCAGCGAGACACCGGGAGTCTACAATGAGCAGTTCTTC. It is translated as CATSETPGVYNEQFF. Filled out from reference TRBV15 and TRBJ2-1, the complete variable domain reads DAMVIQNPRYQVTQFGKPVTLSCSQTLNHNVMYWYQQKSSQAPKLLFHYYDKDFNNEADTPDNFQSRRPNTSFCFLDIRSPGLGDTAMYLCATSETPGVYNEQFFGPGTRLTVL.

This clone was seen more than once but under ten times. The chain combines TRBV5-1 with TRBJ2-3, with D perhaps TRBD2 (6 bases). Trimming stripped 0 bases from V and 3 bases from J, with 14 bases between. Germline assignment: CDR1 SGHRS and CDR2 YFSETQ. CDR3 length: 16 amino acids. The CDR3 DNA reads TGCGCCAGCAGCTTGGCCGGGGGTTTTGGGACAGATACGCAGTATTTT. Amino acids: CASSLAGGFGTDTQYF.

In DNA, the CDR3 is TGTGCCAGCATCAAACATGACACCGGGGAGCTGTTTTTT. Protein: CASIKHDTGELFF. This chain joins TRBV25-1 and TRBJ2-2, with D uncertain. V was clipped by 7 bases and J by 3 bases, with 9 bases between them. This CDR3 has 13 residues. Germline CDR1 and CDR2: MGHDK and SYGVNS.

The chain recombines TRBV7-2 with TRBJ1-6, with 8 bases matching TRBD1. Trimming removed 0 bases from V and 7 bases from J; junction bases left unmatched: 5. The CDR3 has 16 amino acids. CDR1 SGHTA and CDR2 FQGNSA come from the germline V gene. CDR3 DNA: TGTGCCAGCAGCTTAGCTTGGGGACAGGTGAATTCACCCCTCCACTTT. Protein product: CASSLAWGQVNSPLHF.

The table lists this clone with a few counts. The rearrangement uses TRBV5-4 and TRBJ1-4; 10 bases align to TRBD1. The CDR3 loop spans 17 amino acids. The trim removed 0 bases at V and 3 bases at J, leaving 5 bases unmatched. Germline V gene sequence: CDR1 SGHNT, CDR2 YYREEE (reference sequence). In DNA form, the CDR3 reads TGTGCCAGCAGCTTGGGTCCGGGACAGGGGTCTAATGAAAAACTGTTTTTT. It specifies CASSLGPGQGSNEKLFF.

This sequence joins TRBV10-1 and TRBJ2-7, with D maybe TRBD1 (6 bases). With 3 bases removed from V and 0 bases from J, the gap between germline ends came to 9 bases. The CDR3 contains 14 residues. Germline values: CDR1 WNHNN, CDR2 SYGVQD (reference sequence). CDR3 sequence (DNA): TGCGCCAGCAGTGATAACAGGGACTCCTACGAGCAGTACTTC. It codes for CASSDNRDSYEQYF.

This rearrangement joins TRBV6-5 to TRBJ2-7; unclear D gene. The CDR3 contains 12 residues. Germline V gene lookup returns CDR1 MNHEY and CDR2 SVGAGI. V was pared by 1 base and J by 3 bases, with 4 bases between. The CDR3 DNA sequence: TGTGCCAGCAGTTACTACGGCTACGAGCAGTACTTC. It encodes CASSYYGYEQYF.

The CDR3, as DNA: TGTGCCAGCAGTTTATACACGGGTCAGCCCCAGCATTTT. Protein: CASSLYTGQPQHF. V and J are TRBV27 and TRBJ1-5; D is unclear. The V gene's germline CDR1 is MNHEY and CDR2 SMNVEV (reference sequence). V was shortened by 1 base and J by 6 bases, with 7 bases between the two germline ends. The CDR3 sequence is 13 residues long.

This chain uses TRBV11-2 with TRBJ2-7; 11 bases are a match to TRBD2. The CDR3 consists of 16 residues. In germline, CDR1 is SGHAT, CDR2 FQNNGV. The V and J ends lost 3 bases and 6 bases, in that order; junction bases with no gene match: 10. CDR3 residues: CASSFDFLAGGREQYF. DNA of the CDR3: TGTGCCAGCAGCTTCGACTTTCTAGCGGGGGGTCGCGAGCAGTACTTC.